The 18 T cell receptor beta chains given below trace back to one sample, sequenced in a study of T cells in Graves' hyperthyroidism and ophthalmopathy (dated by TCRdb to about 2019). Preparation of the library involved multiplex PCR. The listed sequencing device is Illumina HiSeq 2000. The TCR beta CDR3 regions were amplified from RNA transcripts. The first round of RT-PCR for the TCR CDR3 was performed with the HTBI primer set and the Qiagen OneStep RT-PCR kit. TCRdb redid the processing of the public reads, applying fastp at Q25 and MiXCR, and retained in-frame beta chains. Entries that share a CDR3 protein sequence are merged under the most common genes and DNA. The sample table records more than 500,000 distinct CDR3 sequences; 15% to 20% of these occur just once. The ten largest clones add up to 3.5% to 4% of the sample. Sequenced: blood. The receptors were sampled from a woman in her twenties or thirties with Graves' hyperthyroidism.

The chain recombines TRBV9 with TRBJ1-2; D not certain. The germline V gene has CDR1 SGDLS and CDR2 YYNGEE. V lost 4 bases and J 3 bases, leaving 19 bases between the germline ends. This CDR3 has 16 residues. The CDR3 spells CASSSSLEETYYGYTF. The CDR3 bases are TGTGCCAGCAGCTCTAGCCTAGAAGAAACCTACTATGGCTACACCTTC.

As concerns this clonotype: This may stem from a read error, because a much larger clone lies one nucleotide away. The CDR3 end shows no conserved phenylalanine or tryptophan, and so a read error is likely. This rearrangement joins TRBV12-3 or TRBV12-4 to TRBJ1-2; D is ambiguous. Deletions cut 5 bases from V and 0 bases from J, with 10 bases between. The CDR3 has 14 residues. In DNA, the CDR3 is TGTGCCAGCAGTGAGACATTAACTAACTATGGCTACACCTCC. As protein: CASSETLTNYGYTS.

The V and J genes are TRBV20-1 and TRBJ2-2; possibly TRBD1 for D (6 bases). This CDR3 is built from 14 residues. The V end lost 6 bases, the J end lost 6 bases, and 17 bases lay between the germline ends. CDR1 and CDR2 from the germline V gene are DFQATT and SNEGSKA (reference sequence). The CDR3 region is CSADRDTRPGELFF. CDR3 in DNA: TGCAGTGCGGACCGGGACACGCGCCCCGGGGAGCTGTTTTTT.

The V call is TRBV7-2, the J call TRBJ1-1; possible D gene TRBD1, 6 bases. CDR1 is SGHTA and CDR2 is FQGNSA in the germline V gene. Trimming took off 4 bases at V and 0 bases at J, with 12 bases between the two ends. The CDR3 sequence is 15 residues long. As DNA, the CDR3 is TGTGCCAGCAGCTCCGGACAGAGTATGAACACTGAAGCTTTCTTT. This translates into CASSSGQSMNTEAFF.

This clonotype showed up just a few times. Here the CDR3 reads CASSCPGTPDCTDTQYF. CDR3 DNA sequence: TGTGCCAGCAGTTGTCCCGGGACCCCGGATTGCACAGATACGCAGTATTTT. The chain joins TRBV28 to TRBJ2-3; TRBD1 or TRBD2 may be the D gene (5 bases each). The length of the CDR3 is 17 residues. V was pared by 4 bases and J by 1 base, with 18 bases between. Per germline, CDR1 MDHEN and CDR2 SYDVKM.

This clonotype occurred many times. The chain links TRBV2 to TRBJ2-7; 8 nucleotides match TRBD1. The CDR3 runs to 14 residues. CDR1 is SNHLY and CDR2 is FYNNEI in the germline V gene. The V segment lost 6 bases and the J segment 0 bases; nucleotides outside the gene matches: 4. This chain's CDR3 is CASRTTGVSYEQYF. The CDR3 DNA reads TGTGCCAGCAGGACGACAGGGGTCTCCTACGAGCAGTACTTC.

This clonotype was detected ten times or more. The chain combines TRBV2 with TRBJ1-1; possible D gene TRBD1, 6 bases. CDR1 is SNHLY and CDR2 is FYNNEI in the germline V gene. This CDR3 is built from 14 residues. V shed 7 bases and J shed 2 bases, with 14 bases lying between them. CDR3 coding DNA: TGTGCCAGCACGGGGACACAAATTAACACTGAAGCTTTCTTT. This gives the protein CASTGTQINTEAFF.

This clonotype showed up many times. The V call is TRBV28, the J call TRBJ1-5; 9 nucleotides agree with TRBD1. The germline CDR1 and CDR2 sequences are MDHEN and SYDVKM. Trimming at V came to 5 bases and at J to 7 bases, leaving 12 bases not matched to a gene. CDR3 length equals 16 residues. This CDR3 is CASSAFRGQGIQPQHF. The CDR3 nucleotides read TGTGCCAGCAGTGCCTTCCGGGGACAGGGAATCCAGCCCCAGCATTTT.

This clonotype was seen many times. The J gene is TRBJ2-7, the V gene TRBV18; the D gene is possibly TRBD2 (5 bases). CDR3 size: 11 residues. Trimming removed 11 bases at V and 3 bases at J, with 11 bases between. Germline V CDR1 and CDR2: KGHSH, LQKENI. DNA of the CDR3: TGTGCCCAAGAGGAGGTCTACGAGCAGTACTTC. Translated, it gives CAQEEVYEQYF.

In its sample, this clonotype was seen a few times. Given a much more abundant clone one base away, this may be a read error. The V and J genes are TRBV11-2 and TRBJ2-7; D possibly matches TRBD1 or TRBD2 (5 bases each). The CDR3 consists of 15 residues. Trimming removed 5 bases from V and 4 bases from J, with 18 bases in between. From germline, CDR1 is SGHAT and CDR2 FQNNGV. The CDR3 DNA reads as TGTGCCAGCAGCCCCTACCGGGACCGAGCGTACGAGCAGTACTTC. It encodes CASSPYRDRAYEQYF.

The sample holds many counts of this clonotype. V gene TRBV6-5 combines with J gene TRBJ1-6; D gene ambiguous. Germline V gene sequence: CDR1 MNHEY, CDR2 SVGAGI. The V end lost 0 bases, the J end lost 9 bases, and 15 bases lay between the germline ends. This CDR3 has 16 amino acids. CDR3 loop: CASSYSRPQRGSPLHF. The CDR3 DNA reads as TGTGCCAGCAGTTACTCGAGACCACAACGGGGTTCACCCCTCCACTTT.

This clonotype was detected once. V is TRBV5-1 and J is TRBJ2-2; TRBD2 matches 8 bases. The ends lost 7 bases at V and 4 bases at J; junction bases unmatched: 12. From germline, CDR1 is SGHRS and CDR2 YFSETQ. The CDR3 spans 16 residues. The DNA for the CDR3 is TGCGCCAGCCTCCCGACAGCGGGAGTTGGCACCGGGGAGCTGTTTTTT. It yields the protein CASLPTAGVGTGELFF. Drawing the rest from reference TRBV5-1 and TRBJ2-2, the complete variable domain is KAGVTQTPRYLIKTRGQQVTLSCSPISGHRSVSWYQQTPGQGLQFLFEYFSETQRNKGNFPGRFSGRQFSNSRSEMNVSTLELGDSALYLCASLPTAGVGTGELFFGEGSRLTVL.

This clonotype appeared a few times. The rearrangement uses TRBV27 and TRBJ1-6; D possibly corresponds to TRBD1 (6 bases). Germline V gives CDR1 MNHEY, CDR2 SMNVEV (reference sequence). The CDR3 runs 14 residues. Deletions cut 10 bases from V and 6 bases from J, with 16 bases between. CDR3 region: CATQDSFANSPLHF. As DNA, the CDR3 is TGTGCCACACAGGACAGTTTCGCTAATTCACCCCTCCACTTT.

This clonotype was counted ten times or more. The chain employs TRBV2 and TRBJ2-7; the match to TRBD1 covers 7 bases. With V trimmed by 5 bases and J by 0 bases, 10 bases remained unmatched. Germline assignment: CDR1 SNHLY and CDR2 FYNNEI. The CDR3 is 16 residues long. The CDR3 is CASSLGGVGGSYEQYF. The CDR3 region has the DNA TGTGCCAGCAGTTTAGGGGGCGTCGGCGGCTCCTACGAGCAGTACTTC.

This clonotype was detected many times. This chain links TRBV9 with TRBJ2-1; TRBD2 matches at 7 bases. Germline V gene data show CDR1 as SGDLS and CDR2 as YYNGEE. With V trimmed by 2 bases and J by 7 bases, 3 bases remained unmatched. This CDR3 contains 13 residues. CDR3 sequence (DNA): TGTGCCAGCAGCGTCCCGCGGGGGAATGAGCAGTTCTTC. It is translated as CASSVPRGNEQFF.

The gene calls are TRBV28 and TRBJ1-1, with D perhaps matching TRBD1 (5 bases). The CDR3 sequence is 15 residues long. The germline gives CDR1 MDHEN, CDR2 SYDVKM. Trimming stripped 1 base from V and 5 bases from J, with 14 bases between. CDR3: CASSLFGAMGTEAFF. DNA of the CDR3: TGTGCCAGCAGTTTATTTGGGGCGATGGGGACTGAAGCTTTCTTT.

This clonotype showed up many times. The chain recombines TRBV12-3 or TRBV12-4 with TRBJ2-2; possibly TRBD1 for D (5 bases). The CDR3 is 13 amino acids. V was shortened by 6 bases and J by 6 bases, with 11 bases between the two germline ends. Written as DNA, the CDR3 is TGTGCCAGCAGCCATAGACAGCCCGGGGAGCTGTTTTTT. Protein: CASSHRQPGELFF.

This clonotype was seen repeatedly, ten times or more. The chain couples TRBV30 to TRBJ1-1, with D uncertain. Trimming cost V 7 bases and J 4 bases, with 10 bases left between them. CDR3 length: 11 amino acids. Germline V CDR1 and CDR2: GTSNPN, SVGIG (reference sequence). The CDR3, as DNA: TGTGCCTTTACTTCGAGCACTGAAGCTTTCTTT. This gives the protein CAFTSSTEAFF.